This TCR beta chain was retrieved from a study of blood T cells in healthy people across ages. Study in general: The template switching approach captured approximately one barcoded beta molecule for every two T cells.

This clonotype turned up a few times. The target antigen is unknown. Total RNA, at least 5 micrograms per sample, was extracted from PBMCs. V gave up 3 bases and J gave up 3 bases, with 14 bases separating them. The germline V gene encodes CDR1 GTSNPN and CDR2 SVGIG (reference sequence). The CDR3 has 14 residues. Together with a sample-barcoded 5' primer, a J-beta primer mix was included in a second PCR lasting about 6 to 11 cycles. There were at least 2.5 million CDR3-containing paired-end reads obtained from each sample. TCRdb passed the 5' RACE reads through MiXCR, listing each CDR3 protein once. The table lists some 1.5 million distinct CDR3 sequences, approximately 43% of them singletons. Notes on the study in general: Any conclusive comparison of naive versus antigen-experienced cells was prevented by using unsorted PBMCs.

The receptor was isolated from a woman aged 18 to 35 in good health. The chain uses TRBV30 and TRBJ2-5; the D is unclear. Specimen: blood. The CDR3, as DNA: TGTGCCTGGAGGCCACCCGGGCCTGAAGAGACCCAGTACTTC. Translation: CAWRPPGPEETQYF. Filled out from reference TRBV30 and TRBJ2-5, the complete variable domain reads SQTIHQWPATLVQPVGSPLSLECTVEGTSNPNLYWYRQAAGRGLQLLFYSVGIGQISSEVPQNLSASRPQDRQFILSSKKLLLSDSGFYLCAWRPPGPEETQYFGPGTRLLVL.